The rows below give T cell receptor beta chains drawn from one sample of a study of cytomegalovirus exposure and HLA in healthy donors. Measured with immunoSEQ multiplex PCR; TCRdb has only the in-frame clones, and not every one. The repertoire includes 150,000 or so clones, over 70% of them detected once, and more than 6% sits in the top ten. The sample taken for sequencing was PBMCs. Every receptor here comes from a woman in her thirties or forties in good health and CMV-seropositive. Both conserved end residues are part of each CDR3. A D gene is named only where the DNA matches it firmly. The size entry is marked missing in some rows and otherwise reads once, few, many or a size class.

V	J	size	D	DNA	CDR3
TRBV27	TRBJ1-2	.	TRBD1	TGTGCCAGCAGGCCTACAGGGGCCTTATATGGCTACACCTTC	CASRPTGALYGYTF
TRBV18	TRBJ1-1	.	TRBD1	TGTGCCAGCTCACCACCTTCGACAGGGATCAAGAACACTGAAGCTTTCTTT	CASSPPSTGIKNTEAFF
TRBV30	TRBJ1-2	.	.	TGTGCCTGGAGTGTAAAAGGGGCAGGGTCTGGCTACACCTTC	CAWSVKGAGSGYTF
TRBV27	TRBJ1-1	few	TRBD1	TGTGCCAGCAGTTTATCAGGGGGCATGAACACTGAAGCTTTCTTT	CASSLSGGMNTEAFF
TRBV19	TRBJ2-2	.	.	TGTGCCAGTAGCATCCGCACGGGGGTTGTCGGGGAGCTGTTTTTT	CASSIRTGVVGELFF
TRBV30	TRBJ2-1	.	.	TGTGCCTGGAGTGATCAGGGCCGGGATGAGCAGTTCTTC	CAWSDQGRDEQFF
TRBV6-1	TRBJ2-3	once	TRBD2	TGTGCCAGCAGTGTAGGGACTAGCGGGTCTGACACGCAGTATTTT	CASSVGTSGSDTQYF
TRBV28	TRBJ2-7	.	.	TGTGCGAGCACCTCCCTACAGGGCCTAGGTACGAACGAGCAGTACTTC	CASTSLQGLGTNEQYF
TRBV4-1	TRBJ2-2	few	.	TGCGCCAGCAGCCAAGGAGGTGGCGGGGGCTCGAACACCGGGGAGCTGTTTTTT	CASSQGGGGGSNTGELFF
TRBV11-2	TRBJ1-4	.	.	TGTGCCAGCAGCTTAGGAGGACAGCATAATGAAAAACTGTTTTTT	CASSLGGQHNEKLFF
TRBV5-1	TRBJ2-3	.	.	TGCGCCAGCAGCGGGAGGTCCTCTAGCACAGATACGCAGTATTTT	CASSGRSSSTDTQYF
TRBV4-2	TRBJ2-3	once	TRBD2	TGTGCCAGCAGCCAAGATAGCGGGGGGTTCACAGATACGCAGTATTTT	CASSQDSGGFTDTQYF
TRBV7-3	TRBJ2-6	.	.	TGTGCCAGCAGCAGTCCTGGAGGGGCCGGGGCCAACGGCCTGACTTTC	CASSSPGGAGANGLTF
TRBV5-6	TRBJ2-5	once	.	TGTGCCAGCAGCTTGGGGCGGGGTGGGACCCAGTACTTC	CASSLGRGGTQYF
TRBV27	TRBJ2-2	.	.	TGTGCCAGCAGTTTACGTTTTCTAGGGGAGCTGTTTTTT	CASSLRFLGELFF
TRBV9	TRBJ2-6	few	.	TGTGCCAGCAGCGCCCGGTCAGGATTCTCTGGGGCCAACGTCCTGACTTTC	CASSARSGFSGANVLTF
TRBV5-4	TRBJ2-6	.	.	TGTGCCAGCAGTCCGGTCTCGGCCTCTGGGGCCAACGGCCTGACTTTC	CASSPVSASGANGLTF
TRBV10-3	TRBJ1-6	.	.	TGTGCCATCAGTGAGTCTGGGGGGTCCTATAATTCACCCCTCCACTTT	CAISESGGSYNSPLHF
TRBV7-2	TRBJ2-7	.	.	TGTGCCAGCAGCGCAACGAGGGCTGCCCGGGCGCAGTACTTC	CASSATRAARAQYF
TRBV10-2	TRBJ1-6	few	TRBD1	TGCGCCAGCCTCAGGGGGCGGAATTCACCCCTCCACTTT	CASLRGRNSPLHF
TRBV2	TRBJ1-5	.	.	TGTGCCAGCAGTGAAGCGCGGGTGGAGCCCCAGCATTTT	CASSEARVEPQHF
TRBV7-8	TRBJ2-7	few	.	TGTGCCAGCAGCGCGGCCCGGGACACGGCCTACGAGCAGTACTTC	CASSAARDTAYEQYF
TRBV28	TRBJ1-2	many	.	TGTGCCAGCAGTTTACGTTCCATGAGCTATGGCTACACCTTC	CASSLRSMSYGYTF
TRBV28	TRBJ1-2	.	TRBD1	TGTGCCAGCAGTTTTGAGGGACAGGGGCGTCGATTGGGTGGCTACACCTTC	CASSFEGQGRRLGGYTF
TRBV5-1	TRBJ2-2	.	TRBD2	TGCGCCAGCAGGTATGGCCTAGCGGCCGGGGAGCTGTTTTTT	CASRYGLAAGELFF
TRBV6-5	TRBJ2-1	.	TRBD1	TGTGCCAGCAGACCTACAGGGGCCAGTGAGCAGTTCTTC	CASRPTGASEQFF
TRBV5-4	TRBJ2-5	.	TRBD2	TGTGCCAGCAGCTTGGTCCGGGGGGGCGTAGAGACCCAGTACTTC	CASSLVRGGVETQYF
TRBV20-1	TRBJ2-7	.	.	TGCAGTGCAGAACAGGGTTACGAGCAGTACTTC	CSAEQGYEQYF
TRBV6-1	TRBJ2-7	few	TRBD1	TGTGCCAGCGGCCCCATGGGGACAGCTTTATACGAGCAGTACTTC	CASGPMGTALYEQYF
TRBV5-8	TRBJ2-7	.	TRBD2	TGTGCCAGCAGCTCGGGACTAACCTACGAGCAGTACTTC	CASSSGLTYEQYF
TRBV4-1	TRBJ2-1	.	.	TGCGCCAGCAGCCAAGAACGGACAACGAACAATGAGCAGTTCTTC	CASSQERTTNNEQFF
TRBV7-8	TRBJ2-7	.	TRBD2	TGTGCCAGCAGCGTAGCGGGGGGGGAATACGAGCAGTACTTC	CASSVAGGEYEQYF
TRBV4-2	TRBJ1-1	.	.	TGTGCCAGCAGCCAAGCCGGGGAGAACACTGAAGCTTTCTTT	CASSQAGENTEAFF
TRBV11-2	TRBJ2-7	.	TRBD1	TGTGCCAGCAGCTGGACAGGGAATTTCGACGAGCAGTACTTC	CASSWTGNFDEQYF
TRBV5-4	TRBJ2-7	.	TRBD1	TGTGCCAGCAAGAATCAGGGGGCGCGACCCCACGAGCAGTACTTC	CASKNQGARPHEQYF
TRBV2	TRBJ2-7	.	.	TGTGCCAGCTTACAGGGAAGCGAGCAGTACTTC	CASLQGSEQYF
TRBV18	TRBJ1-3	.	.	TGTGCCAGCTCCCCAAAGGAGTCTGGAAACACCATATATTTT	CASSPKESGNTIYF
TRBV4-1	TRBJ1-5	.	.	TGCGCCAGCAGCCAAGATCAGATCACAAATAGCAATCAGCCCCAGCATTTT	CASSQDQITNSNQPQHF
TRBV7-9	TRBJ2-2	.	TRBD1	TGTGCCAGCAGCTCCCCGGGACAGGTAGTCTCCGGGGAGCTGTTTTTT	CASSSPGQVVSGELFF
TRBV6-6	TRBJ1-6	.	.	TGTGCCAGCAGTTCGCCCTCGAAGGAAACCGGGTCACCCCTCCACTTT	CASSSPSKETGSPLHF
TRBV9	TRBJ2-3	.	.	TGTGCCAGCAGTCCTGCCGGAGGGGTCACAGATACGCAGTATTTT	CASSPAGGVTDTQYF
TRBV5-1	TRBJ2-5	once	TRBD2	TGCGCCAGCAGCCCCAGGACTAGCGGGGGGATACAAGAGACCCAGTACTTC	CASSPRTSGGIQETQYF
TRBV6-5	TRBJ2-2	.	.	TGTGCCAGCAGTTCAAAAGGGGCGGTCGGGGAGCTGTTTTTT	CASSSKGAVGELFF